The 3 T cell receptor beta chains below were found in one sample sequenced in a study of T cell repertoires in cytomegalovirus infection. Via MiXCR, TCRdb re-called the reads, giving one row per CDR3 protein. The sample lists around 170,000 distinct CDR3 sequences; over 15% were seen once. The specimen sequenced was CD8+ T cells from PBMCs. All receptors derive from a human donor in good health (CMV status not recorded). Some clones in this sample may be carry-over from other donors' samples.

V gene TRBV19 combines with J gene TRBJ1-1; D is ambiguous. V dropped 1 base and J dropped 0 bases, with 9 bases sitting between them. The CDR3 spans 15 residues. Germline assignment: CDR1 LNHDA and CDR2 SQIVND (reference sequence). CDR3: CASSIASRMNTEAFF. DNA of the CDR3: TGTGCCAGTAGTATAGCGAGCAGAATGAACACTGAAGCTTTCTTT.

V gene TRBV20-1 combines with J gene TRBJ1-1; no definite D call. Germline CDR1 DFQATT, CDR2 SNEGSKA (reference sequence). The CDR3 is made up of 14 amino acids. V was pared by 3 bases and J by 1 base, with 12 bases between. CDR3 region: CSARVFTRNTEAFF. In DNA, the CDR3 is TGCAGTGCTAGGGTATTCACAAGGAACACTGAAGCTTTCTTT.

Only a few counts were recorded for this clonotype. The chain uses TRBV6-1 and TRBJ1-1; D not certain. The CDR3 length is 12 residues. Germline V lookup: CDR1 MNHNS, CDR2 SASEGT. The V end lost 8 bases, the J end lost 1 base, and 8 bases lay between the germline ends. This chain's CDR3 is CASGRQNTEAFF. CDR3 DNA sequence: TGTGCCAGCGGTCGACAGAACACTGAAGCTTTCTTT.